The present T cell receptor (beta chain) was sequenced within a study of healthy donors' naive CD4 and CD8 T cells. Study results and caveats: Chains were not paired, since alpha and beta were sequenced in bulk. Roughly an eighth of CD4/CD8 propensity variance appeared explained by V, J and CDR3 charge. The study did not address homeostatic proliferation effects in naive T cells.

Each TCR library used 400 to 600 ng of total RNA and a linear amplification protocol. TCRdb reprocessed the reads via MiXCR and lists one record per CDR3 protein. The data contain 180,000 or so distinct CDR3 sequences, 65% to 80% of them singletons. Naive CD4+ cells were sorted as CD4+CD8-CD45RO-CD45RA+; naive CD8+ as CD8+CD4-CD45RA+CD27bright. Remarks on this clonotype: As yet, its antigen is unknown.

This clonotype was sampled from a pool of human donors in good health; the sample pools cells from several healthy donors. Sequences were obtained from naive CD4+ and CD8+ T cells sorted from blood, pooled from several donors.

The chain's CDR3 is CASRKDRAVPNQPQHF. In nucleotides, the CDR3 is TGTGCCAGCAGAAAGGACAGGGCCGTCCCCAATCAGCCCCAGCATTTT. The chain links TRBV28 to TRBJ1-5; TRBD1 agrees at 8 bases. V lost 6 bases, J lost 3 bases, and 10 bases stayed unmatched. CDR3 length: 16 residues. Germline values: CDR1 MDHEN, CDR2 SYDVKM.